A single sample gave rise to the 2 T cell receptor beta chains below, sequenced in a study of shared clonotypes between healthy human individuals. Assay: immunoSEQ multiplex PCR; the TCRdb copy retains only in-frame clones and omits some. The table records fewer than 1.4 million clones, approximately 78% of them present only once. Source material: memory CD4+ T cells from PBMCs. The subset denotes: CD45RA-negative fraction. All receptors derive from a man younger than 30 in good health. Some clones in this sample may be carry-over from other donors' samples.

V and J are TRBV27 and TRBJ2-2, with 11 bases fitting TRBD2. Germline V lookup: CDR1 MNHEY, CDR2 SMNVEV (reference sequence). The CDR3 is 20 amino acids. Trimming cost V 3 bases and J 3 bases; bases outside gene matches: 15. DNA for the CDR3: TGTGCCAGCAGTTTTCTCCCAGGCTCCTCGACTAGCGGGGACACCGGGGAGCTGTTTTTT. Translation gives CASSFLPGSSTSGDTGELFF.

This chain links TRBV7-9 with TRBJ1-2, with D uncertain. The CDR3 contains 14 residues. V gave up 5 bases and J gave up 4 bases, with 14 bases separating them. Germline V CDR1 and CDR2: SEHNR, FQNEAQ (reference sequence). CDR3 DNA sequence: TGTGCCAGCAGCCCGGGCGGCAGTCTCTATGGCTACACCTTC. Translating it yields CASSPGGSLYGYTF. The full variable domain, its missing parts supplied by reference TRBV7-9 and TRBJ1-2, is DTGVSQNPRHKITKRGQNVTFRCDPISEHNRLYWYRQTLGQGPEFLTYFQNEAQLEKSRLLSDRFSAERPKGSFSTLEIQRTEQGDSAMYLCASSPGGSLYGYTFGSGTRLTVV.